The TCR beta chain described here comes from a study of blood T cells in healthy people across ages. Germline CDR1 is SGHTA and CDR2 is FQGNSA. The CDR3 length is 11 residues. V was pared by 9 bases and J by 13 bases, with 16 bases between. This clonotype showed up just a few times. Alongside a J-beta primer mix, a sample-barcoded 5' primer served in a second PCR lasting roughly 7 to 11 cycles. Each cDNA was tagged by a template-switch adaptor containing 12 random nucleotides. TCRdb ran MiXCR on the 5' RACE reads and lists one entry per CDR3 protein. This sample has fewer than 900,000 distinct CDR3 sequences; 49% occur once, and the top ten carry around a third. Healthy Caucasian individuals from Russia aged roughly 6 to 90 served as donors. Collection of approximately 9.3 milliliters of peripheral blood was performed for each donor.

The sample was blood. The receptor's source is a woman aged 55-70 years in good health. This chain connects TRBV7-2 to TRBJ2-4; weak D call: TRBD2 (5 bases). CDR3 loop: CASTPGLRQYF. DNA for the CDR3: TGTGCCAGTACCCCGGGATTAAGGCAGTACTTC. The whole variable domain, remainder taken from reference TRBV7-2 and TRBJ2-4, is GAGVSQSPSNKVTEKGKDVELRCDPISGHTALYWYRQSLGQGLEFLIYFQGNSAPDKSGLPSDRFSAERTGGSVSTLTIQRTQQEDSAVYLCASTPGLRQYFGAGTRLSVL.